The entry that follows covers one T cell receptor (beta chain) sequence. Its antigen has not been determined. No base qualities exist here, and no much larger clone lies one base off it. The sample belongs to a study of T cell repertoires in breast cancer (TCRdb year 2016). As for the study more broadly: Tumors, lymph nodes and peripheral blood lymphocytes from breast cancer patients were profiled in the study, along with peripheral blood from healthy control donors. ER+/PR+ status was present in the majority of the roughly 19 patient tumors that were analyzed for shared TCRs. Nine healthy donors, of an age range similar to that of the patients, were included as controls. On average, sequencing produced about 500,000 sequences per sample and approximately 9 reads per input cell. Given the low mutational burden of breast cancer and the rarity of common mutations in breast cancer, it was reasoned that TCRs shared between breast cancer patients would target shared antigens. After being minced and digested with Liberase and DNase, tumors and tumor-involved lymph nodes were passed through 70-um and 40-um filters. Blood samples were separated by Ficoll, whereas tumor-free lymph nodes were processed without any enzymatic digestion.

Summary of the overall study and its limitations: Fewer than 20 TCR pairs were shared across seven or more patient tumors and were rarely found in control blood, which suggested possible tumor specificity. About fourfold more TCRs were shared with matched tumor repertoires by tumor-involved sentinel lymph nodes than by tumor-free nodes (7.7% versus 2%). Genuine antitumor clones may have been missed because singleton TCRs were discarded and only part of each tumor was sampled. TRBV7 predominated among the shared TCRs, which could possibly reflect tumor recognition or a mispriming bias from eight TRBV7 primers. Emulsion RT-PCR was regarded as qualitative rather than quantitative, because clone recovery was skewed by transcript abundance and primer differences. Shared TCRs were encoded by various nucleotide sequences, which suggests selection and expansion based on antigen.

Paired alpha-beta TCRs of CD8+ T cells were analyzed using an expanded emulsion RT-PCR method with primers for all TCR V genes. CD8+ T cells were isolated with a CD8 positive selection kit and incubated overnight in about 10 IU/mL IL-2 before emulsion RT-PCR. V ends up 6 bases short and J 4 bases short, with an unmatched junction base count of 7. CDR1 and CDR2 are drawn from the germline V gene: MNHNS, SASEGT. The cysteine opens and the phenylalanine closes a CDR3 of 14 amino acids. The kept DNA is CDR3 alone, 42 bases in frame from the first base. The receptor library was made with emulsion pairing. Unpaired genes were suppressed by a second nested PCR with blocking oligos, after which a third nested PCR added Illumina adaptors and barcodes. Between 5,000 and 250,000 T cells, along with C-region, Stepout and V-region primers, were included in each emulsion RT-PCR master mix. The Micellula Emulsion and Purification Kit was used to make the emulsions, and Qiagen OneStep RT-PCR reagents were used for RT-PCR. The pooled libraries were sequenced on an Illumina MiSeq using paired-end 2 x 250 reads. On the authors' methods: Read pairs were joined in Galaxy and clipped at the engineered overlap into separate alpha and beta files; unclipped reads were discarded. To assign alpha-beta pairs, the researchers used CompleteTCR, a MiTCR-based pipeline that relies on an R script to link chains sharing read cluster identifiers. TCR sequences that were observed only once, representing about 1-3%, were removed as potential sequencing errors. TCRdb reworked the public reads: Q25 trimming with fastp, MiXCR clone assembly, productive beta chains retained. For every CDR3 protein sequence, its rows merge into one entry that carries the most common genes and DNA. TCRdb, not the authors, supplied the V and J calls. This sample lists about 40,000 distinct CDR3 sequences; 45% to 50% were detected once. About 60% of the sample is in the top ten clones.

Material: CD8+ T cells. This clonotype originated in a pool of human donors with breast cancer or a healthy control (not recorded which). The V and J genes are TRBV6-1 and TRBJ1-2; 8 junctional bases match TRBD1. The CDR3 region reads CASSGRGLGYGYTF. In nucleotides, the sequence is TGTGCCAGCAGCGGCAGGGGGCTCGGCTATGGCTACACCTTC.